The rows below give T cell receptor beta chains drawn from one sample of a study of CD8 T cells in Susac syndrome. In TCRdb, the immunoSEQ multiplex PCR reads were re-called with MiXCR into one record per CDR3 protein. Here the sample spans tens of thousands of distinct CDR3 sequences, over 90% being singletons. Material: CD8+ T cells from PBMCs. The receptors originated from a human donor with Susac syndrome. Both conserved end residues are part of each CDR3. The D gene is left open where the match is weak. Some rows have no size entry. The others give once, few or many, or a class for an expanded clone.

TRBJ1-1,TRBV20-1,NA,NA,CSARTELFEAFF,TGCAGTGCCCGGACAGAGCTATTTGAAGCTTTCTTT
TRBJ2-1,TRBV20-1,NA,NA,CSAFRPIGSYNEQFF,TGCAGTGCTTTTAGGCCCATCGGATCCTACAATGAGCAGTTCTTC
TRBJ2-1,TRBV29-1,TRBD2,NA,CSVPGLAGGEQFF,TGCAGCGTTCCCGGACTAGCTGGCGGAGAGCAGTTCTTC
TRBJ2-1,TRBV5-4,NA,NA,CASSAKLGSGGNHNEQFF,TGTGCCAGCAGCGCTAAGCTGGGTAGTGGCGGCAATCACAATGAGCAGTTCTTC
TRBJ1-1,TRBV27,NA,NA,CASSLGTMNTEAFF,TGTGCCAGCAGTTTGGGCACCATGAACACTGAAGCTTTCTTT
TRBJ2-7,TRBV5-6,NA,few,CASSLGGSEQYF,TGTGCCAGCAGCTTGGGGGGATCCGAGCAGTACTTC
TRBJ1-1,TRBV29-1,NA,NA,CSVQHGMNTEAFF,TGCAGCGTACAACACGGAATGAACACTGAAGCTTTCTTT
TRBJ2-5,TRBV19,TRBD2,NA,CASSPGLAGGPDQETQYF,TGTGCCAGTAGTCCGGGACTAGCGGGAGGGCCAGACCAAGAGACCCAGTACTTC
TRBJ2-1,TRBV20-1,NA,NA,CSARAGGVAYNEQFF,TGCAGTGCTAGAGCCGGGGGAGTGGCCTACAATGAGCAGTTCTTC
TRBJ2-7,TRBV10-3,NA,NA,CAISEGNEQYF,TGTGCCATCAGTGAGGGGAACGAGCAGTACTTC
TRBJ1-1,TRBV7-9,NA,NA,CASREMNTEAFF,TGTGCCAGCAGAGAGATGAACACTGAAGCTTTCTTT
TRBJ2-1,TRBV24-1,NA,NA,CATSDSRTSNEQFF,TGTGCCACCAGTGACAGCCGGACGTCGAATGAGCAGTTCTTC
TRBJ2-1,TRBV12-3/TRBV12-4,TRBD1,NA,CASSGTGGNSYNEQFF,TGTGCCAGCAGTGGTACAGGGGGCAACTCCTACAATGAGCAGTTCTTC
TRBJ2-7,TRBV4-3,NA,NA,CASSQDGALYEQYF,TGCGCCAGCAGCCAAGATGGGGCGCTCTACGAGCAGTACTTC
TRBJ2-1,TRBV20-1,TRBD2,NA,CSARELAGTYNEQFF,TGCAGTGCTAGAGAACTAGCGGGGACCTACAATGAGCAGTTCTTC
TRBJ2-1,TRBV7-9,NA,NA,CASSGRAGNYNEQFF,TGTGCCAGCAGCGGACGGGCGGGAAACTACAATGAGCAGTTCTTC
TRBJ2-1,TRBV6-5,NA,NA,CASSYSLIPDEQFF,TGTGCCAGCAGTTACTCGCTGATCCCTGATGAGCAGTTCTTC
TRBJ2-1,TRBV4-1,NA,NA,CASSRSDNEQFF,TGCGCCAGCAGCCGGTCCGACAATGAGCAGTTCTTC
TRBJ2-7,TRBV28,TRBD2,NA,CASSLVWEGPYEQYF,TGTGCCAGCAGTTTAGTGTGGGAGGGCCCCTACGAGCAGTACTTC
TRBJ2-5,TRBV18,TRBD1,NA,CASSPTGTGETQYF,TGTGCCAGCTCACCAACAGGGACAGGGGAGACCCAGTACTTC
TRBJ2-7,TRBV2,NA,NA,CASSGINEQYF,TGTGCCAGCAGTGGTATCAACGAGCAGTACTTC
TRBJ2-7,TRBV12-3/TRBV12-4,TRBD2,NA,CASSAGGNEQYF,TGTGCCAGCAGTGCGGGAGGGAACGAGCAGTACTTC
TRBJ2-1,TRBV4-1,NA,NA,CASAGTQGWDEQFF,TGCGCCAGTGCCGGGACTCAGGGTTGGGATGAGCAGTTCTTC
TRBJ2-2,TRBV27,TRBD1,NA,CASSLIPGQGGTGELFF,TGTGCCAGCAGTTTAATCCCAGGACAGGGTGGCACCGGGGAGCTGTTTTTT
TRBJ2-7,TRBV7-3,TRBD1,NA,CASSSGQGVEEQYF,TGTGCCAGCAGCTCGGGACAGGGAGTGGAGGAGCAGTACTTC
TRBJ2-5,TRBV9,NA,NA,CASSVARGTQETQYF,TGTGCCAGCAGCGTAGCTAGGGGAACGCAAGAGACCCAGTACTTC
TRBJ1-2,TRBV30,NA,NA,CAWSSGTLGYTF,TGTGCCTGGAGCTCGGGGACCCTCGGCTACACCTTC
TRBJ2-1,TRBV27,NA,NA,CASRGGIRLPHNEQFF,TGTGCCAGCAGAGGGGGGATACGACTCCCCCACAATGAGCAGTTCTTC
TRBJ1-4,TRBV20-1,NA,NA,CSVASGERGEKLFF,TGCAGTGTTGCCTCCGGAGAAAGGGGTGAAAAACTGTTTTTT
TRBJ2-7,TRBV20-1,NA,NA,CSAGSQDTKQYF,TGCAGTGCTGGATCACAGGACACTAAGCAGTACTTC
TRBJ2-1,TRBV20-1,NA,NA,CSVRGRSYNEQFF,TGCAGTGTAAGGGGGAGATCCTACAATGAGCAGTTCTTC
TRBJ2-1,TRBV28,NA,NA,CASSGPEHEQFF,TGTGCCAGCAGCGGACCCGAGCATGAGCAGTTCTTC
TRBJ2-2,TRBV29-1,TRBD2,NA,CSVEARGLAGGAGELFF,TGCAGCGTTGAAGCCCGCGGGCTAGCGGGAGGAGCCGGGGAGCTGTTTTTT
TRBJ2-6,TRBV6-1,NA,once,CASNRRDSGANVLTF,TGTGCCAGCAACCGCCGGGACTCTGGGGCCAACGTCCTGACTTTC
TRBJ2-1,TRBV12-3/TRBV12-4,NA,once,CASSLLITEQFF,TGTGCCAGCAGTTTGCTGATCACTGAGCAGTTCTTC
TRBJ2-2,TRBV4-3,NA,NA,CASSQDIRTGELFF,TGCGCCAGCAGCCAAGACATTCGGACCGGGGAGCTGTTTTTT
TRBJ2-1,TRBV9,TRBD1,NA,CASSPAGQGGSYNEQFF,TGTGCCAGCAGCCCAGCTGGACAGGGCGGCTCCTACAATGAGCAGTTCTTC
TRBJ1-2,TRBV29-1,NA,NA,CSVEVPGVHGYTF,TGCAGCGTTGAAGTCCCAGGGGTACATGGCTACACCTTC
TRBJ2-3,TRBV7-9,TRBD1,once,CASSPNRGSTDTQYF,TGTGCCAGCAGCCCGAACAGGGGTAGCACAGATACGCAGTATTTT
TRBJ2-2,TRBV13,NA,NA,CASSLGTRAGELFF,TGTGCCAGCAGCTTAGGGACCCGGGCCGGGGAGCTGTTTTTT
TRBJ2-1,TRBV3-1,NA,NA,CASSQRFEPGYGEQFF,TGTGCCAGCAGCCAAAGATTCGAGCCGGGGTACGGTGAGCAGTTCTTC
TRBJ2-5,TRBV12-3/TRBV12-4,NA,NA,CASSSDYVETQYF,TGTGCCAGCAGTTCTGACTACGTGGAGACCCAGTACTTC